Presented here are 21 T cell receptor beta chains from one specimen sequenced in a study of response to subunit inactivated influenza vaccine. Via MiXCR, TCRdb re-called the RT-PCR reads, giving one row per CDR3 protein. The table records more than 450,000 distinct CDR3 sequences, approximately 10% of them present only once. This same sample was also part of a study on T cells expressing NK-cell markers. That source reports: Production of TCR beta cDNA relied on 5'RACE template switching with UMIs.

Sequences were derived from PBMCs from blood, sampled on the day of vaccination. The receptors originated from a man aged 45 to 65 who received an inactivated influenza vaccine.

This clonotype came up a few times. The V and J genes are TRBV5-1 and TRBJ2-3, with D unresolved. The V end lost 0 bases, the J end lost 5 bases, and 10 bases lay between the germline ends. Germline V lookup: CDR1 SGHRS, CDR2 YFSETQ. The CDR3 is 14 amino acids. CDR3 DNA: TGCGCCAGCAGCTTGGCTCGTAGGAGAGATACGCAGTATTTT. Translating gives CASSLARRRDTQYF.

On this clonotype itself: Mismatch with germline at one junction end may stem from a read error. The chain recombines TRBV9 with TRBJ1-1; D gene unclear. The CDR3 has 14 amino acids. Germline CDR1 is SGDLS and CDR2 is YYNGEE. CDR3 region: CASCVEPWDTEAFF. As DNA, the CDR3 is TGTGCCAGCTGCGTAGAACCTTGGGACACTGAAGCTTTCTTT.

This clonotype turned up a few times. The V gene is TRBV27, the J gene TRBJ2-5; TRBD2 is a possible D gene (7 bases). The CDR3 runs 16 residues. Germline CDR1 is MNHEY and CDR2 is SMNVEV (reference sequence). V was pared by 3 bases and J by 5 bases, with 19 bases between. CDR3 DNA sequence: TGTGCCAGCAGTTTCGGATCCGGGGGGCGAGGGGAGACCCAGTACTTC. This gives the protein CASSFGSGGRGETQYF.

This clonotype was counted a few times. The chain has TRBV15 and TRBJ2-5, with 8 nucleotides matching TRBD1. V lost 5 bases and J lost 2; bases outside the gene matches: 7. CDR1 and CDR2 (germline): LNHNV, YYDKDF (reference sequence). This CDR3 comprises 15 residues. DNA for the CDR3: TGTGCCACCAGCTGGATTGGACAGGGACAAGAGACCCAGTACTTC. Translated, it gives CATSWIGQGQETQYF.

This clonotype was counted between two and nine times. This sequence joins TRBV4-2 and TRBJ1-1, with D unclear. The CDR3 runs to 13 residues. CDR1 is LGHNA, CDR2 YNFKEQ, per germline. The V end lost 1 base, the J end lost 8 bases, and 11 bases lay between the germline ends. The CDR3 nucleotides are TGTGCCAGCAGCCAAGTTGCCCGCGAGGAAGCTTTCTTT. Its translation is CASSQVAREEAFF.

This clonotype turned up a few times. V is TRBV6-1 and J is TRBJ2-3; D is possibly TRBD1 (5 bases). V lost 3 bases to trimming and J lost 2 bases, with 6 bases between them. Per the germline V gene, CDR1 is MNHNS and CDR2 is SASEGT. The CDR3 is 13 residues long. The CDR3 nucleotides read TGTGCCAGCAGTGAGGGGCTCACAGATACGCAGTATTTT. It encodes CASSEGLTDTQYF.

This clonotype was found a few times. The chain joins TRBV4-2 to TRBJ2-1; a possible D gene is TRBD1 (5 bases). Germline V lookup: CDR1 LGHNA, CDR2 YNFKEQ. CDR3 size: 14 residues. V lost 2 bases, J lost 4 bases, and 9 bases lay in between. Here the CDR3 reads CASSQNRQYNEQFF. The CDR3 DNA sequence: TGTGCCAGCAGCCAAAACAGACAGTACAATGAGCAGTTCTTC.

The V and J genes are TRBV6-5 and TRBJ2-6, with a possible D match to TRBD2 (6 bases). The V and J ends lost 2 bases and 2 bases respectively, with 10 bases between them. The length of the CDR3 is 16 residues. Germline V gene data show CDR1 as MNHEY and CDR2 as SVGAGI. The chain's CDR3 is CASSYLGGAGANVLTF. Here the CDR3 DNA reads TGTGCCAGCAGTTACCTCGGAGGGGCTGGGGCCAACGTCCTGACTTTC.

V is TRBV11-1 and J is TRBJ2-1; 9 bases map to TRBD2. V was pared by 6 bases and J by 5 bases, with 14 bases of the junction left unmatched. Germline CDR1 SGHAT, CDR2 FQDESV (reference sequence). The CDR3 covers 17 residues. CDR3: CASSPIGGRGNHNEQFF. The CDR3 DNA reads as TGTGCCAGCAGTCCCATAGGCGGGAGGGGTAACCACAATGAGCAGTTCTTC. The complete variable domain, with remaining parts taken from reference TRBV11-1 and TRBJ2-1, reads EAEVAQSPRYKITEKSQAVAFWCDPISGHATLYWYRQILGQGPELLVQFQDESVVDDSQLPKDRFSAERLKGVDSTLKIQPAELGDSAMYLCASSPIGGRGNHNEQFFGPGTRLTVL.

The J gene is TRBJ2-1, the V gene TRBV5-1; 9 bases match TRBD2. Germline lookup yields CDR1 SGHRS and CDR2 YFSETQ. Unmatched junction bases numbered 6, after V lost 0 bases and J lost 8 bases. There are 15 residues in the CDR3. The CDR3 DNA sequence: TGCGCCAGCAGCTTGGGTGGGACTAGCTTCGATGAGCAGTTCTTC. Translation gives CASSLGGTSFDEQFF.

This clonotype was counted between two and nine times. The rearrangement links TRBV12-3 or TRBV12-4 to TRBJ2-4; D is uncertain. Trimming removed 6 bases at V and 9 bases at J, with 12 bases between. This CDR3 is 12 amino acids long. This CDR3 reads CASSSGLGIQYF. CDR3 sequence (DNA): TGTGCCAGCAGCTCCGGGCTGGGCATTCAGTACTTC.

This clonotype appeared a few times. This rearrangement joins TRBV20-1 to TRBJ2-4; D tentatively fits TRBD1 or TRBD2 (6 bases each). V was shortened by 1 base and J by 14 bases, with 12 bases between the two germline ends. CDR3 length: 11 amino acids. The V gene's germline CDR1 is DFQATT and CDR2 SNEGSKA (reference sequence). The CDR3 region has the DNA TGCAGTGCTAGAGCAGACAGGAGGGAGTACTTC. It codes for CSARADRREYF.

The chain is built from TRBV5-1 and TRBJ2-3; 12 bases fit TRBD1. CDR1 and CDR2 from the germline V gene are SGHRS and YFSETQ. This CDR3 contains 14 residues. Germline trimming cut 7 bases from V and 6 bases from J; bases unmatched to any gene: 6. CDR3 protein: CASGGTGGIDTQYF. DNA for the CDR3: TGCGCCAGCGGAGGGACAGGGGGCATCGATACGCAGTATTTT.

The rearrangement joins TRBV7-9 to TRBJ2-1, with a possible D match to TRBD1 (5 bases). V lost 7 bases to trimming and J lost 3 bases, with 13 bases between them. There are 14 residues in the CDR3. Germline CDR1 and CDR2: SEHNR and FQNEAQ (reference sequence). The CDR3 here is CASTHPTDYNEQFF. DNA of the CDR3: TGTGCCAGCACCCACCCGACAGACTACAATGAGCAGTTCTTC.

As for this clonotype: This may be a read error: a much more frequent sequence differs by one nucleotide. The gene calls are TRBV11-2 and TRBJ2-1, with TRBD2 matching over 11 bases. This CDR3 comprises 19 residues. Germline loops: CDR1 SGHAT, CDR2 FQNNGV. V was pared by 7 bases and J by 4 bases, with 18 bases of the junction left unmatched. The CDR3 nucleotides are TGTGCCAGCACCGACACTGTCCCATTACTAGCGGGGGAGTACAATGAGCAGTTCTTC. Translating gives CASTDTVPLLAGEYNEQFF. Drawing the rest from reference TRBV11-2 and TRBJ2-1, the complete variable domain is EAGVAQSPRYKIIEKRQSVAFWCNPISGHATLYWYQQILGQGPKLLIQFQNNGVVDDSQLPKDRFSAERLKGVDSTLKIQPAKLEDSAVYLCASTDTVPLLAGEYNEQFFGPGTRLTVL.

The chain links TRBV12-3 or TRBV12-4 to TRBJ2-1; the match to TRBD2 covers 7 bases. This CDR3 comprises 15 residues. V was clipped by 6 bases and J by 4 bases; unmatched bases: 9. The CDR3 sequence is CASSQPGLFYNEQFF. The CDR3 DNA sequence: TGTGCCAGCAGCCAACCGGGACTATTTTACAATGAGCAGTTCTTC.

This clonotype has just a few counts. The rearrangement uses TRBV19 and TRBJ2-7; D may be TRBD1 (6 bases). Germline-derived CDR1 and CDR2 are LNHDA and SQIVND (reference sequence). The CDR3 loop spans 11 amino acids. V was clipped by 10 bases and J by 6 bases, with 13 bases between them. CDR3: CATSRGFEQYF. The CDR3 bases are TGTGCCACCAGTAGGGGGTTCGAGCAGTACTTC. Filled out from reference TRBV19 and TRBJ2-7, the complete variable domain reads DGGITQSPKYLFRKEGQNVTLSCEQNLNHDAMYWYRQDPGQGLRLIYYSQIVNDFQKGDIAEGYSVSREKKESFPLTVTSAQKNPTAFYLCATSRGFEQYFGPGTRLTVT.

This clonotype appeared a single time. The rearrangement links TRBV7-9 to TRBJ2-7; a possible D gene is TRBD2 (6 bases). Trimming cost V 2 bases and J 5 bases, with 22 bases left between them. CDR1 is SEHNR, CDR2 FQNEAQ, per germline (reference sequence). This CDR3 spans 17 amino acids. The CDR3 loop reads CASSLRETRWEVHEQYF. The CDR3 DNA reads TGTGCCAGCAGCTTACGTGAGACAAGGTGGGAGGTCCACGAGCAGTACTTC. Full variable domain (rest looked up from reference TRBV7-9 and TRBJ2-7): DTGVSQNPRHKITKRGQNVTFRCDPISEHNRLYWYRQTLGQGPEFLTYFQNEAQLEKSRLLSDRFSAERPKGSFSTLEIQRTEQGDSAMYLCASSLRETRWEVHEQYFGPGTRLTVT.

This clonotype was observed a few times. V and J are TRBV27 and TRBJ2-7, with D uncertain. V was clipped by 4 bases and J by 9 bases, with 13 bases between them. CDR1 and CDR2 from the germline V gene are MNHEY and SMNVEV (reference sequence). The CDR3 length is 12 residues. DNA for the CDR3: TGTGCCAGCAGTTCAATACCTGGCAGGCAGTACTTC. As protein: CASSSIPGRQYF.

The chain is built from TRBV20-1 and TRBJ2-3, with 10 bases matching TRBD2. The ends lost 6 bases at V and 4 bases at J; junction bases unmatched: 7. Germline loops: CDR1 DFQATT, CDR2 SNEGSKA (reference sequence). There are 14 residues in the CDR3. The DNA of the CDR3 is TGCAGTGCCAGCGGGGGGGCCATCTCAGATACGCAGTATTTT. This gives the protein CSASGGAISDTQYF.

This clonotype was counted at least ten times. V and J are TRBV27 and TRBJ2-3; TRBD2 aligns across 10 bases. Per the germline V gene, CDR1 is MNHEY and CDR2 is SMNVEV (reference sequence). This CDR3 region has 14 residues. V shed 10 bases and J 1 base; nucleotides not matched to a gene: 5. The CDR3 DNA reads TGTGCCACCCAGCTAGCGGGGGGCACAGATACGCAGTATTTT. It is translated as CATQLAGGTDTQYF.